This record concerns one TCR beta chain sequence. Antigen specificity is unknown. From germline, CDR1 is WSHSY and CDR2 SAAADI. The V end lost 6 bases, the J end lost 1 base, and 13 bases lay between the germline ends. The CDR3 is made up of 15 amino acids. The record originates from a study of shared clonotypes between healthy human individuals. Study-wide findings and caveats: Clonotypes shared by all four donors outscored non-shared clonotypes in generation probability.

Authors' processing steps: There were no quality scores in the junction-only immunoSEQ sequences, so filtering differed. Using immunoSEQ multiplex PCR, the repertoire was profiled, and TCRdb retains in-frame clones only, with some absent. V and J calls and clone size come straight from that table; D and trimming were deduced from the DNA. Seen here are fewer than 1.8 million clones, 98% to 99% observed once, and the top ten hold 0.36%. The V and J genes are TRBV10-2 and TRBJ2-1; no reliable D call. This clonotype was obtained from a man aged 30 to 39 in good health. Sequencing input: naive CD4+ T cells sorted from blood. Subset noted: CD45RA+ positively selected. CDR3 region: CASRAGSWSYNEQFF. Here the CDR3 DNA reads TGCGCCAGCAGGGCCGGTTCCTGGTCCTACAATGAGCAGTTCTTC.